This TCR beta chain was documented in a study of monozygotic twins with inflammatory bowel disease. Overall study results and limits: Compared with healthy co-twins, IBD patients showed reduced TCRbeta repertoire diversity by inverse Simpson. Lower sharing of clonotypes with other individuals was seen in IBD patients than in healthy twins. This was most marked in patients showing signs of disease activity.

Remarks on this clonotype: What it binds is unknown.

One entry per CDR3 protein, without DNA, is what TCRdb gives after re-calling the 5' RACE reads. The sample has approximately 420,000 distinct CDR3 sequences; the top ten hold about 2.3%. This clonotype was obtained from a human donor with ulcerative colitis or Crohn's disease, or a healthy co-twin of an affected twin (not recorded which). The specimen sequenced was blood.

The CDR3 protein is CASSLGAGGHEQYF. The chain joins TRBV27 to TRBJ2-7; absent DNA, TCRdb's TRBD2 call cannot be checked. This CDR3 has 14 amino acids. Per the germline V gene, CDR1 is MNHEY and CDR2 is SMNVEV (reference sequence).